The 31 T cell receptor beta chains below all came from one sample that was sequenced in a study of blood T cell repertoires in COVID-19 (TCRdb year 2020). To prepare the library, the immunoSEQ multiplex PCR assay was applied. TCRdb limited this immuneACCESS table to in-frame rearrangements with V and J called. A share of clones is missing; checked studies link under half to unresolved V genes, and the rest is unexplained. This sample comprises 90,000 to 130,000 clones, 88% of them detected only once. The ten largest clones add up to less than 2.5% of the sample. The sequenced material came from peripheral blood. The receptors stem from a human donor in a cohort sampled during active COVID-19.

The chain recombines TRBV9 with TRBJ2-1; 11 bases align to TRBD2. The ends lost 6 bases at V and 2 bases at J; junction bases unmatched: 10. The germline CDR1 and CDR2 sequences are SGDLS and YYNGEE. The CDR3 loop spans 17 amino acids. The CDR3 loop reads CASTALAGGLAYNEQFF. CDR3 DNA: TGTGCCAGCACCGCCCTAGCGGGGGGCCTCGCCTACAATGAGCAGTTCTTC.

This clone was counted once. The CDR3 loop is CASSLPALAFNSYEQYF. In DNA, the CDR3 is TGTGCCAGCAGCTTACCCGCTCTAGCGTTCAACTCCTACGAGCAGTACTTC. The genes are TRBV7-2 and TRBJ2-7; D possibly corresponds to TRBD2 (6 bases). V was cut by 2 bases and J by 0 bases, with 17 bases left in between. Per the germline V gene, CDR1 is SGHTA and CDR2 is FQGNSA. This CDR3 spans 17 amino acids.

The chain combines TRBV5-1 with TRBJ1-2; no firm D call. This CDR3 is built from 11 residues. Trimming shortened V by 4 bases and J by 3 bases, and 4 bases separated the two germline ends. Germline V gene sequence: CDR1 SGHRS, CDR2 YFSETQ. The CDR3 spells CASSEDYGYTF. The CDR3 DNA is TGCGCCAGCAGCGAGGACTATGGCTACACCTTC.

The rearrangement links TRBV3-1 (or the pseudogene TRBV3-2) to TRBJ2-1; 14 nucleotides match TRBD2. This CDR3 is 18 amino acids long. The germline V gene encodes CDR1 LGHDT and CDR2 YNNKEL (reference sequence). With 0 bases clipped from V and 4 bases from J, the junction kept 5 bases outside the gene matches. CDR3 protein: CASSQDGLAGGPYNEQFF. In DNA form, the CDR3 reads TGTGCCAGCAGCCAAGACGGACTAGCGGGAGGCCCTTACAATGAGCAGTTCTTC.

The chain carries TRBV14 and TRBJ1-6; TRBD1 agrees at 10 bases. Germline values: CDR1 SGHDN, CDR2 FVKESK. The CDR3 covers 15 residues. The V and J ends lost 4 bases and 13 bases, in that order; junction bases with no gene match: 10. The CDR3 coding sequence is TGTGCCAGCAGCCGAGGGGGGACAGGGGCATCGCCCCTCCACTTT. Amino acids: CASSRGGTGASPLHF.

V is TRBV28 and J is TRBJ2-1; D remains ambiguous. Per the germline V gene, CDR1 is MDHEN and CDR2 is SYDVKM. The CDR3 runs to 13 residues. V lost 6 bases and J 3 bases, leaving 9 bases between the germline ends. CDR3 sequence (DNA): TGTGCCAGCAGCCCCCCCGGCTACAATGAGCAGTTCTTC. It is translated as CASSPPGYNEQFF.

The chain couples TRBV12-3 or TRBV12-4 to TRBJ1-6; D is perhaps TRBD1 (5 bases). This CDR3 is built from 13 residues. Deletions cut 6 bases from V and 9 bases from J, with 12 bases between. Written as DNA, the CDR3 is TGTGCCAGCAGGGGGACTGCAGGTTCACCCCTCCACTTT. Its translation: CASRGTAGSPLHF.

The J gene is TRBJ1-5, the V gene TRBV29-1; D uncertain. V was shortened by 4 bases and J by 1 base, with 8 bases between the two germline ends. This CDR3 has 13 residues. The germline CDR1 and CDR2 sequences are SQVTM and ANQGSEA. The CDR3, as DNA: TGCAGCGTTGTAGCCGAGAGCAATCAGCCCCAGCATTTT. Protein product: CSVVAESNQPQHF. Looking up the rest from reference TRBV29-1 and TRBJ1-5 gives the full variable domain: SAVISQKPSRDICQRGTSLTIQCQVDSQVTMMFWYRQQPGQSLTLIATANQGSEATYESGFVIDKFPISRPNLTFSTLTVSNMSPEDSSIYLCSVVAESNQPQHFGDGTRLSIL.

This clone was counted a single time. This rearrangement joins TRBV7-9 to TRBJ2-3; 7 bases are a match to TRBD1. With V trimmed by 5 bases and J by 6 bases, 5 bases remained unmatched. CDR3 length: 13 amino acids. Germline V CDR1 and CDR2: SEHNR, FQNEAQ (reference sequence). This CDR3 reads CASSADRDDTQYF. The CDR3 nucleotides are TGTGCCAGCAGCGCCGACAGGGATGATACGCAGTATTTT.

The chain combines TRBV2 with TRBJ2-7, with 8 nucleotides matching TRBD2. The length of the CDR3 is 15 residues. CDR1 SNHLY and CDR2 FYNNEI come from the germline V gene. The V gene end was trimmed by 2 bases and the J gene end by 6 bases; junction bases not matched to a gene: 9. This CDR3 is CASSERAGGNLEQYF. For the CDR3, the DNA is TGTGCCAGCAGTGAAAGGGCGGGAGGTAATCTCGAGCAGTACTTC.

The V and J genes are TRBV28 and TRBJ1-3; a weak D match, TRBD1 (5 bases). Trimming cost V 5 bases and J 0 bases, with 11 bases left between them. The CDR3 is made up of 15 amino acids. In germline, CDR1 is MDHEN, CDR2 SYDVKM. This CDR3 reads CASSVQALSGNTIYF. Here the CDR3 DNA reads TGTGCCAGCAGTGTACAGGCCCTCTCTGGAAACACCATATATTTT.

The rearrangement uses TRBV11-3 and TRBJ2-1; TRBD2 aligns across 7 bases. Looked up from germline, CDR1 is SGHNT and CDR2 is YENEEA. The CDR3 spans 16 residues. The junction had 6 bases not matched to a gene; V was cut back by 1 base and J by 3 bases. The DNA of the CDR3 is TGTGCCAGCAGCTTAGGGGCCGGGAGGAACTACAATGAGCAGTTCTTC. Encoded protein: CASSLGAGRNYNEQFF.

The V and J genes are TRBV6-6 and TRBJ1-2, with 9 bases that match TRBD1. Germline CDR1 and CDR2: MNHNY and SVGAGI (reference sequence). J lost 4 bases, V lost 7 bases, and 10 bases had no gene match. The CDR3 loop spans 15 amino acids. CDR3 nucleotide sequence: TGTGCCAGCACCAAGCAGGACAGGGGCAGCTATGGCTACACCTTC. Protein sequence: CASTKQDRGSYGYTF.

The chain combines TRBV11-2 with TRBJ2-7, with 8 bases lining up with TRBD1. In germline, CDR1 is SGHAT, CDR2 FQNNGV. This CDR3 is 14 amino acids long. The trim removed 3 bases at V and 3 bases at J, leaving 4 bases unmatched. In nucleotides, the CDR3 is TGTGCCAGCAGCTTTTGGACAGGGAGCTACGAGCAGTACTTC. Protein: CASSFWTGSYEQYF.

CDR3 in amino acids: CASSESLGQPQHF. DNA for the CDR3: TGCGCCAGCAGTGAGTCATTGGGCCAGCCCCAGCATTTT. The chain employs TRBV10-1 and TRBJ1-5; no firm D call. V dropped 0 bases and J dropped 7 bases, with 7 bases sitting between them. This CDR3 is 13 amino acids long. Germline values: CDR1 WNHNN, CDR2 SYGVQD (reference sequence).

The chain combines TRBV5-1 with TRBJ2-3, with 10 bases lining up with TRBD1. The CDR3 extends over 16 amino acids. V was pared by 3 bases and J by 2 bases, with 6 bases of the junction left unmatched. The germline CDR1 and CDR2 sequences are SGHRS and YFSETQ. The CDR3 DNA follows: TGCGCCAGCAGCTCGACAGGGGGCGATTTCACAGATACGCAGTATTTT. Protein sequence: CASSSTGGDFTDTQYF. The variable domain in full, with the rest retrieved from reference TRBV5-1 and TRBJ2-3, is KAGVTQTPRYLIKTRGQQVTLSCSPISGHRSVSWYQQTPGQGLQFLFEYFSETQRNKGNFPGRFSGRQFSNSRSEMNVSTLELGDSALYLCASSSTGGDFTDTQYFGPGTRLTVL.

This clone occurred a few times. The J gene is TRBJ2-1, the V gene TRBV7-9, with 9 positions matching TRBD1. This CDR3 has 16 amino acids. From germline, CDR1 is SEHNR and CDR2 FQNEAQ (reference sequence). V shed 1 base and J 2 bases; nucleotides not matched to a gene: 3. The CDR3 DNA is TGTGCCAGCAGCTTAGGGACAGGGGTCGCCTACAATGAGCAGTTCTTC. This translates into CASSLGTGVAYNEQFF.

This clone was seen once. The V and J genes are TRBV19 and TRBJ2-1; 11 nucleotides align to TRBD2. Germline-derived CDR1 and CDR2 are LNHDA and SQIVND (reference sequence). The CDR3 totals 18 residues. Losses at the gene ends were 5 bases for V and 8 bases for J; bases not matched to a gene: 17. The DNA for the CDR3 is TGTGCCAGTAGTCCCCTCCCCCGACTAGCGGGGACCGGGGATGAGCAGTTCTTC. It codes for CASSPLPRLAGTGDEQFF.

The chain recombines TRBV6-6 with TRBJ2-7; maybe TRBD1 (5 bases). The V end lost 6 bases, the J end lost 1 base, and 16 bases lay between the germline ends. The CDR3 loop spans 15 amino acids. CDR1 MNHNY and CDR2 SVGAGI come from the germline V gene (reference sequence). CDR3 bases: TGTGCCAGCAGGAGCAGGGTCGGCGAGTCCTACGAGCAGTACTTC. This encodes CASRSRVGESYEQYF.

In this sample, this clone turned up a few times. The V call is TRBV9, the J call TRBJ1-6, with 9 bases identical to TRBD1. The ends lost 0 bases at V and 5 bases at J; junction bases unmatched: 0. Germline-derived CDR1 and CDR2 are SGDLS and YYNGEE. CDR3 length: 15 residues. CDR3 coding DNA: TGTGCCAGCAGCGTAGGGACAGGGGATAATTCACCCCTCCACTTT. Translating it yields CASSVGTGDNSPLHF.

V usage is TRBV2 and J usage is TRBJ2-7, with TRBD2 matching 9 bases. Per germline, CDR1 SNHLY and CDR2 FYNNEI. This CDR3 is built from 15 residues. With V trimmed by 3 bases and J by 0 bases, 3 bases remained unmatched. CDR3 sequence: CASSEASGDSYEQYF. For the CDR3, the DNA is TGTGCCAGCAGTGAGGCTAGCGGGGACTCCTACGAGCAGTACTTC.

CDR3 loop: CASSFRDRVSDTQYF. The CDR3 nucleotides read TGTGCCAGCAGCTTCCGGGACAGGGTATCAGATACGCAGTATTTT. V gene TRBV5-6 combines with J gene TRBJ2-3; 9 bases align to TRBD1. The V and J ends lost 2 bases and 4 bases, in that order; junction bases with no gene match: 5. The CDR3 contains 15 residues. The germline CDR1 and CDR2 sequences are SGHDT and YYEEEE. The full variable domain, completed using reference TRBV5-6 and TRBJ2-3, is DAGVTQSPTHLIKTRGQQVTLRCSPKSGHDTVSWYQQALGQGPQFIFQYYEEEERQRGNFPDRFSGHQFPNYSSELNVNALLLGDSALYLCASSFRDRVSDTQYFGPGTRLTVL.

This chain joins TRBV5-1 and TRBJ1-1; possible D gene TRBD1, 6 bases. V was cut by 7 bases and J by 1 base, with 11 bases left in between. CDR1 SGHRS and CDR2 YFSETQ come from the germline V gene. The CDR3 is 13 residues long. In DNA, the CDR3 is TGCGCCAGCTCGGGGGGCCAGAACACTGAAGCTTTCTTT. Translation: CASSGGQNTEAFF.

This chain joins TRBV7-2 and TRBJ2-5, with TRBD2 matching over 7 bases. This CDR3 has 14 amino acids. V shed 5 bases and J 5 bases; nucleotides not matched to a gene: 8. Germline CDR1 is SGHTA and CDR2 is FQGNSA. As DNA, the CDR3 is TGTGCCAGCAGCATCAGGCCCGGGAGGGAGACCCAGTACTTC. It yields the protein CASSIRPGRETQYF.

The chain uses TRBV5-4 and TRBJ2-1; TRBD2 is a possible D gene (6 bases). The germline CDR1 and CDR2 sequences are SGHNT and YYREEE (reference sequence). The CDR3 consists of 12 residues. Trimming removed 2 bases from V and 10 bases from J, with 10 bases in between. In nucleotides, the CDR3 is TGTGCCAGCAGCTTAGCGGGTGGAGAGCAGTTCTTC. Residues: CASSLAGGEQFF.

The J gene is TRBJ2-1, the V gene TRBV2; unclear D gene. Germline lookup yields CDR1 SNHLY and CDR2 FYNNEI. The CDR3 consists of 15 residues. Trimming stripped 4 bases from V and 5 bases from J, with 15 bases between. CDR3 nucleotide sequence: TGTGCCAGCAGTGTAGGTTTTAGCTTTAACAATGAGCAGTTCTTC. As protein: CASSVGFSFNNEQFF. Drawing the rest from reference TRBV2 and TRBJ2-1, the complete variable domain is EPEVTQTPSHQVTQMGQEVILRCVPISNHLYFYWYRQILGQKVEFLVSFYNNEISEKSEIFDDQFSVERPDGSNFTLKIRSTKLEDSAMYFCASSVGFSFNNEQFFGPGTRLTVL.

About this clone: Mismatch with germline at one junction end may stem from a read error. CDR3 sequence reads: CASSIAGGATDTQYF. CDR3 nucleotides: TGTGCTAGCAGCATAGCGGGAGGAGCCACAGATACGCAGTATTTT. This chain links TRBV7-7 with TRBJ2-3; 10 bases line up with TRBD2. Germline assignment: CDR1 SSHAT and CDR2 FNYEAQ (reference sequence). This CDR3 region has 15 residues.

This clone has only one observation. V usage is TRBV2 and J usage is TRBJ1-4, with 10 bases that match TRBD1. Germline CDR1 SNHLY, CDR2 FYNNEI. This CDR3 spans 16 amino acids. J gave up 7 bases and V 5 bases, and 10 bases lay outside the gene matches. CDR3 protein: CASSLDRGSVGEKLFF. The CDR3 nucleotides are TGTGCCAGCAGTCTGGACAGGGGGTCCGTTGGTGAAAAACTGTTTTTT.

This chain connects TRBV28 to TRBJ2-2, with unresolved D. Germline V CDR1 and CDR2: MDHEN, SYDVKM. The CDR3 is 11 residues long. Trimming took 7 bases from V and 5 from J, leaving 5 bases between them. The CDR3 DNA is TGTGCCAGCACCCTAACCGGGGAGCTGTTTTTT. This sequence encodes CASTLTGELFF.

The CDR3 here is CASSGQGTEAFF. The CDR3 nucleotides read TGTGCCAGTAGTGGCCAGGGCACTGAAGCTTTCTTT. The chain has TRBV19 and TRBJ1-1, with D possibly TRBD1 on 5 matching bases. The CDR3 consists of 12 residues. The ends were cut back, 5 bases at V and 4 bases at J, with 8 bases in the middle. The V gene's germline CDR1 is LNHDA and CDR2 SQIVND (reference sequence).

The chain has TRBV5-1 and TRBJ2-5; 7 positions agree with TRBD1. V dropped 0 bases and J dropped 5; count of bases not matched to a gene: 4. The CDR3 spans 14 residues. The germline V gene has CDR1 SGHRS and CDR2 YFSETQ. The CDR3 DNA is TGCGCCAGCAGCTTGGTGACAGGGTATGAGACCCAGTACTTC. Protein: CASSLVTGYETQYF.